The 11 T cell receptor beta chains below all came from one sample that was sequenced in a study of T cell responses to AZD1222 COVID-19 vaccine. Method: immunoSEQ multiplex PCR; TCRdb's copy keeps in-frame clones and lacks some. The sample includes 170,000 or so clones, roughly nine tenths of them seen just once. Sequences were derived from peripheral blood, sampled on day 0 of AZD1222 vaccination. Receptors were obtained from an adult in good health.

J is TRBJ1-3 and V is TRBV5-7; 8 nucleotides agree with TRBD1. Being an ORF, TRBV5-7 has a function that is uncertain. V was clipped by 4 bases and J by 8 bases; unmatched bases: 14. The CDR3 consists of 16 residues. The CDR3 region has the DNA TGTGCCAGCAGCCGGACAGGGTTACTACGCCCATACACCATATATTTT. Amino acids: CASSRTGLLRPYTIYF.

J is TRBJ1-2 and V is TRBV30; no reliable D call. The CDR3 spans 11 residues. The germline V gene has CDR1 GTSNPN and CDR2 SVGIG (reference sequence). The V gene lost 5 bases and the J gene lost 10 bases, with 14 bases spanning the gap. For the CDR3, the DNA is TGTGCCTGGCTTGGTACAGTTTTCTACACCTTC. Amino acids: CAWLGTVFYTF.

The rearrangement links TRBV6-6 to TRBJ2-2; tentatively, D is TRBD1 (5 bases). Trimming cost V 2 bases and J 1 base, with 11 bases left between them. The CDR3 has 16 residues. Germline-derived CDR1 and CDR2 are MNHNY and SVGAGI (reference sequence). CDR3 nucleotide sequence: TGTGCCAGCAGTTACACCACCACAGGGAACACCGGGGAGCTGTTTTTT. As protein: CASSYTTTGNTGELFF.

The genes are TRBV19 and TRBJ1-2; D call uncertain. This CDR3 comprises 12 residues. The ends were cut back, 5 bases at V and 6 bases at J, with 10 bases in the middle. Germline assignment: CDR1 LNHDA and CDR2 SQIVND (reference sequence). CDR3: CASSPLGDGYTF. Written as DNA, the CDR3 is TGTGCCAGTAGTCCCCTCGGGGATGGCTACACCTTC.

This rearrangement joins TRBV5-1 to TRBJ2-3; D gene uncertain. The CDR3 spans 13 residues. Germline CDR1 is SGHRS and CDR2 is YFSETQ. V gave up 0 bases and J gave up 1 base, with 3 bases separating them. The chain's CDR3 is CASSLARTDTQYF. DNA for the CDR3: TGCGCCAGCAGCTTGGCCCGCACAGATACGCAGTATTTT. Full variable domain (remainder filled in from reference TRBV5-1 and TRBJ2-3): KAGVTQTPRYLIKTRGQQVTLSCSPISGHRSVSWYQQTPGQGLQFLFEYFSETQRNKGNFPGRFSGRQFSNSRSEMNVSTLELGDSALYLCASSLARTDTQYFGPGTRLTVL.

CDR3 residues: CASSQGYSGGGTDTQYF. The CDR3 DNA reads as TGCGCCAGCAGCCAAGGGTACAGCGGGGGGGGCACAGATACGCAGTATTTT. J is TRBJ2-3 and V is TRBV4-3, with 10 nucleotides matching TRBD2. The trim removed 1 base at V and 1 base at J, leaving 5 bases unmatched. The CDR3 totals 17 residues. Per germline, CDR1 LGHNA and CDR2 YSLEER.

This sequence joins TRBV6-2 or TRBV6-3 and TRBJ2-1, with D unresolved. The CDR3 is made up of 15 amino acids. Looked up from germline, CDR1 is MNHEY and CDR2 is SVGEGT. Trimming took off 3 bases at V and 0 bases at J, with 9 bases between the two ends. The CDR3 sequence is CASSYLRDSYNEQFF. CDR3 coding DNA: TGTGCCAGCAGTTATCTTAGGGACTCCTACAATGAGCAGTTCTTC.

V is TRBV2 and J is TRBJ1-5; TRBD1 matches 8 bases. V trimming: 4 bases; J trimming: 4 bases; junction bases outside the gene matches: 9. The CDR3 contains 16 residues. Per the germline V gene, CDR1 is SNHLY and CDR2 is FYNNEI. This CDR3 is CASSVPKNRGNQPQHF. The CDR3 region has the DNA TGTGCCAGCAGTGTACCGAAGAACAGGGGGAATCAGCCCCAGCATTTT. Complete variable domain (other parts from reference TRBV2 and TRBJ1-5): EPEVTQTPSHQVTQMGQEVILRCVPISNHLYFYWYRQILGQKVEFLVSFYNNEISEKSEIFDDQFSVERPDGSNFTLKIRSTKLEDSAMYFCASSVPKNRGNQPQHFGDGTRLSIL.

CDR3 in amino acids: CASSLLTSTGNTIYF. As DNA, the CDR3 is TGTGCCAGCAGTCTGCTTACATCCACTGGAAACACCATATATTTT. This rearrangement joins TRBV14 to TRBJ1-3, with D hard to call. Trimming stripped 6 bases from V and 2 bases from J, with 14 bases between. The CDR3 runs 15 residues. Looked up from germline, CDR1 is SGHDN and CDR2 is FVKESK. The full variable domain, completed using reference TRBV14 and TRBJ1-3, is EAGVTQFPSHSVIEKGQTVTLRCDPISGHDNLYWYRRVMGKEIKFLLHFVKESKQDESGMPNNRFLAERTGGTYSTLKVQPAELEDSGVYFCASSLLTSTGNTIYFGEGSWLTVV.

The CDR3 spells CSVEEGRTGYHRPQHF. CDR3 coding DNA: TGCAGCGTTGAAGAGGGTAGGACAGGGTATCATCGGCCCCAGCATTTT. The chain uses TRBV29-1 and TRBJ1-5; 8 bases match TRBD1. The V gene end was trimmed by 0 bases and the J gene end by 9 bases; junction bases not matched to a gene: 13. The CDR3 has 16 residues. Germline CDR1 reads SQVTM; CDR2 reads ANQGSEA. The whole variable domain, remainder taken from reference TRBV29-1 and TRBJ1-5, is SAVISQKPSRDICQRGTSLTIQCQVDSQVTMMFWYRQQPGQSLTLIATANQGSEATYESGFVIDKFPISRPNLTFSTLTVSNMSPEDSSIYLCSVEEGRTGYHRPQHFGDGTRLSIL.

This sequence joins TRBV4-1 and TRBJ1-2; possible D gene TRBD1, 5 bases. Germline assignment: CDR1 MGHRA and CDR2 YSYEKL. Between the trimmed V and J ends, which lost 4 bases and 0 bases, there was a span of 12 bases. CDR3 size: 15 residues. CDR3 bases: TGCGCCAGCAGCCCCGGGGGGACCTCTAACTATGGCTACACCTTC. Its translation: CASSPGGTSNYGYTF.